These T cell receptor beta chains were read from a single sample in a study of blood T cell repertoires in COVID-19. The assay was immunoSEQ multiplex PCR, and TCRdb's table has in-frame clones only and misses some. The sample has about 310,000 clones, 89% seen once; the top ten hold about 5.2%. The specimen was PBMCs or T cells enriched from blood (not recorded which). These TCRs come from a man aged 55 to 70 who had recovered from COVID-19. CDR3s include the opening cysteine and the closing phenylalanine or tryptophan. D genes are given only for firm matches. Not all rows give a size; the values are once, few, many and, for expanded clones, a class.

TRBJ1-1 - TRBV7-8 - TGTGCCAGCAGCACTGAGACTTTCTTCACTGAAGCTTTCTTT CASSTETFFTEAFF
TRBJ2-7 - TRBV29-1 - TGCAGCGTTGCGGCCGTAGCGGCGGGGGAGCAGTACTTC CSVAAVAAGEQYF
TRBJ1-2 few TRBV28 TRBD1 TGTGCCAGCGGATTCCCGACAGGGTTAAATGGCTACACCTTC CASGFPTGLNGYTF
TRBJ1-1 - TRBV9 TRBD1 TGTGCCAGCAGCGAGGGGGCGTCGGCAGGCAACACTGAAGCTTTCTTT CASSEGASAGNTEAFF
TRBJ2-3 - TRBV18 TRBD2 TGTGCCAGCTCACCGACTAGCGGGGGCACAGATACGCAGTATTTT CASSPTSGGTDTQYF
TRBJ2-1 - TRBV18 - TGTGCCAGCTCACCTAGCGGACTCCACTCCTACAATGAGCAGTTCTTC CASSPSGLHSYNEQFF
TRBJ2-7 - TRBV28 - TGTGCCAGCAGTTATCAGGGCTACCCTCTCTCCGAGCAGTACTTC CASSYQGYPLSEQYF
TRBJ2-5 - TRBV12-3/TRBV12-4 TRBD2 TGTGCCAGCAGTAATAGCGGGAAAGCTCAGTACTTC CASSNSGKAQYF
TRBJ2-1 - TRBV27 TRBD1 TGTGCCAGCAGTTTAGGCTACCGTGAGACAGGGGTATACAATGAGCAGTTCTTC CASSLGYRETGVYNEQFF
TRBJ1-1 - TRBV7-2 TRBD1 TGTGCCAGCAGCCCCCCCAGGAGGACAGGGCCGAACACTGAAGCTTTCTTT CASSPPRRTGPNTEAFF
TRBJ1-2 once TRBV7-2 TRBD1 TGTGCCAGCAGACCGGTATCGGGACAGCTCTATGGCTACACCTTC CASRPVSGQLYGYTF
TRBJ2-2 - TRBV19 - TGTGCCAGTACTCTTCGGGGGAACACCGGGGAGCTGTTTTTT CASTLRGNTGELFF
TRBJ2-7 - TRBV6-5 TRBD2 TGTGCCAGCAGCACTAACAGCGGGGGCTCCTACGAGCAGTACTTC CASSTNSGGSYEQYF
TRBJ1-1 - TRBV9 - TGTGCCAGCCGATATCGTCGCGGGGCGAACACTGAAGCTTTCTTT CASRYRRGANTEAFF
TRBJ2-7 - TRBV3-1/TRBV3-2 - TGTGCCAGCAGCCATTTCAGGGGTCCCTCCTCCTACGAGCAGTACTTC CASSHFRGPSSYEQYF
TRBJ2-2 - TRBV7-2 TRBD2 TGTGCCAGCAGCCTTGGACTAGTAGGGTCCGGGGAGCTGTTTTTT CASSLGLVGSGELFF
TRBJ2-3 - TRBV7-2 TRBD2 TGTGCCAGCAGCACTTCTAGCGGTCGCGGAACAGATACGCAGTATTTT CASSTSSGRGTDTQYF
TRBJ1-4 - TRBV30 - TGTGCCTGGAGTGTAAGGGCGAACGGGATTGAAAAACTGTTTTTT CAWSVRANGIEKLFF
TRBJ1-1 once TRBV5-1 TRBD1 TGCGCCAGCAGCTTGTACGGGACAGGGGGCGCCTCTGAAGCTTTCTTT CASSLYGTGGASEAFF
TRBJ2-3 - TRBV27 TRBD2 TGTGCCAGCAGTAGGGCGACTAGCGGGAGTAGGGCGGATACGCAGTATTTT CASSRATSGSRADTQYF
TRBJ1-5 - TRBV18 TRBD1 TGTGCCAGCTCCTTGACAGGGGAGTTATATCAGCCCCAGCATTTT CASSLTGELYQPQHF
TRBJ2-7 - TRBV28 - TGTGCCAGCAACTCCCTCGGTACAGGGAGCTCCTACGAGCAGTACTTC CASNSLGTGSSYEQYF
TRBJ2-3 - TRBV5-1 TRBD2 TGCGCCAGCAGCTTATTACTAGCGGGAGGGATAGCAGATACGCAGTATTTT CASSLLLAGGIADTQYF
TRBJ2-5 - TRBV4-1 TRBD2 TGCGCCAGCAGCCAAGGGCCGGGACTAGCGGGAGGGAAAGAGACCCAGTACTTC CASSQGPGLAGGKETQYF
TRBJ2-3 - TRBV7-3 - TGTGCCAGCAGCTCAGCGACCACAGATACGCAGTATTTT CASSSATTDTQYF
TRBJ2-7 - TRBV18 TRBD2 TGTGCCAGCTCACCCAGTTACCAGCGGGAGGCTTCCTACGAGCAGTACTTC CASSPSYQREASYEQYF
TRBJ2-2 - TRBV7-9 TRBD1 TGTGCCAGCAGTTTGAGCCGGGACAGGGGATTCAACACCGGGGAGCTGTTTTTT CASSLSRDRGFNTGELFF
TRBJ2-3 - TRBV7-3 TRBD2 TGTGCCAGCAGCTCCAGACTAGCGGGAGGGAGTGGAGATACGCAGTATTTT CASSSRLAGGSGDTQYF
TRBJ1-4 - TRBV27 TRBD1 TGTGCCAGCAGCCCCCTCGACAGGGGACGGGCTAATGAAAAACTGTTTTTT CASSPLDRGRANEKLFF
TRBJ1-6 - TRBV28 TRBD1 TGTGCCAGCAGTGTCAGTGGGACAGGGGGTTCACCCCTCCACTTT CASSVSGTGGSPLHF
TRBJ1-2 - TRBV6-5 - TGTGCCAGCAATCCAGGAGGTACATACGGCTACACCTTC CASNPGGTYGYTF
TRBJ2-7 - TRBV29-1 TRBD1 TGCAGCGTTGCGGGGGACAGGGCTGACTACGAGCAGTACTTC CSVAGDRADYEQYF
TRBJ2-1 - TRBV6-2/TRBV6-3 TRBD2 TGTGCCACCAGCCCTACTAGCGGGAGGAAGTACAATGAGCAGTTCTTC CATSPTSGRKYNEQFF
TRBJ1-2 - TRBV28 - TGTGCCAGCAGTTTTCGGGGGTATGGCTACACCTTC CASSFRGYGYTF
TRBJ2-3 - TRBV7-2 TRBD2 TGTGCCAGCAGCTTAGCAAGTAGCGGGAATGGGGGGTGGACAGATACGCAGTATTTT CASSLASSGNGGWTDTQYF
TRBJ2-5 - TRBV19 TRBD2 TGTGCCAGTAGTATCGTCGGGAGGGGCGAAGAGACCCAGTACTTC CASSIVGRGEETQYF
TRBJ2-7 - TRBV27 - TGTGCCAGCAGGCCCCTTGGCGGCTACGAGCAGTACTTC CASRPLGGYEQYF
TRBJ1-2 few TRBV30 - TGTGCCTGGAGTAGGAGGTATGGCTACACCTTC CAWSRRYGYTF
TRBJ2-7 - TRBV7-2 TRBD2 TGTGCCAGCACCCTACCGTTGGCGGGGGCCTACGAGCAGTACTTC CASTLPLAGAYEQYF
TRBJ1-2 once TRBV5-1 - TGCGCCAGCAGCTTGGCGGTAGCTAACTATGGCTACACCTTC CASSLAVANYGYTF
TRBJ2-7 - TRBV7-2 - TGTGCCAGCAGCTTAGTCGCGGCCAGCTCCTACGAGCAGTACTTC CASSLVAASSYEQYF
TRBJ2-7 - TRBV18 TRBD1 TGTGCCAGCTCACCATCAGGACAGGGGGCCTACGAGCAGTACTTC CASSPSGQGAYEQYF
TRBJ2-7 - TRBV11-1 TRBD1 TGTGCCAGCAGCAAACAGGGGGCGGGCGAGCAGTACTTC CASSKQGAGEQYF
TRBJ2-1 - TRBV19 - TGTGCCAGTAGTATGAGTAAGCAGTTCTTC CASSMSKQFF
TRBJ2-2 - TRBV6-5 TRBD1 TGTGCCAGCAGTTACTTCGGCCAGGGGGCCGGGGAGCTGTTTTTT CASSYFGQGAGELFF
TRBJ1-2 - TRBV25-1 - TGTGCCAGCAGTGAATCCTTCGACACTCTTGGCTACACCTTC CASSESFDTLGYTF
TRBJ1-4 - TRBV9 - TGTGCCAGCAGCCGTGGGGGGGTTCCTAATGAAAAACTGTTTTTT CASSRGGVPNEKLFF
TRBJ1-5 - TRBV5-6 - TGTGCCAGCAACGGGCGCAACAGGGACCAGCCCCAGCATTTT CASNGRNRDQPQHF